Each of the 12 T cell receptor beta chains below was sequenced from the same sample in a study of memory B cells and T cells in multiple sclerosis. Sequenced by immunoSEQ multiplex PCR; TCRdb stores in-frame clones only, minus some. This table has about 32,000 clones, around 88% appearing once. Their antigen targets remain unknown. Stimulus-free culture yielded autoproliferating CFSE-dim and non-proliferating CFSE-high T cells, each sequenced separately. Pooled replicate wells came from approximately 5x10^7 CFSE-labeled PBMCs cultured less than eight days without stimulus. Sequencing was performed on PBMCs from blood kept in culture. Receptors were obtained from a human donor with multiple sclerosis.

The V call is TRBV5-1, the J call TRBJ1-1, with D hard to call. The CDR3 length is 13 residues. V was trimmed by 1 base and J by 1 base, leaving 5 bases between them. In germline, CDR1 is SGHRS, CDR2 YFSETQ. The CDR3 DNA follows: TGCGCCAGCAGCTTGAACAGGAACACTGAAGCTTTCTTT. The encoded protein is CASSLNRNTEAFF.

For the CDR3, the DNA is TGTGCCAGCAGGGCTGAGACAGGGCGCTCCTACAATGAGCAGTTCTTC. Residues: CASRAETGRSYNEQFF. V usage is TRBV2 and J usage is TRBJ2-1, with 7 bases lining up with TRBD1. The CDR3 is 16 amino acids. CDR1 and CDR2 (germline): SNHLY, FYNNEI. The ends lost 6 bases at V and 0 bases at J; junction bases unmatched: 8.

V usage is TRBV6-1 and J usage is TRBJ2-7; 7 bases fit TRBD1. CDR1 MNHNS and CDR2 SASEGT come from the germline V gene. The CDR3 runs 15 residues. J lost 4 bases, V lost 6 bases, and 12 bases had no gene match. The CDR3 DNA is TGTGCCAGCAGCGTTAGAAGACAGGGTCGGTACGAGCAGTACTTC. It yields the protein CASSVRRQGRYEQYF.

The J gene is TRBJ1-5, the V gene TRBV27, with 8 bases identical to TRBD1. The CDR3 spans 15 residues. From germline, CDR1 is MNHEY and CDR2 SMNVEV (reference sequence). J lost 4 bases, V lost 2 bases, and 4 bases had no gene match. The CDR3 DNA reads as TGTGCCAGCAGTTTAAGGACAGGGAGGAATCAGCCCCAGCATTTT. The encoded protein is CASSLRTGRNQPQHF.

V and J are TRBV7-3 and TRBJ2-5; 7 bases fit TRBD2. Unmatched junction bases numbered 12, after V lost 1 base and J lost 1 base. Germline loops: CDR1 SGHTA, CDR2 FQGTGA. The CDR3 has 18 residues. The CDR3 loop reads CASSLKVGGGGLQETQYF. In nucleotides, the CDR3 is TGTGCCAGCAGCTTAAAAGTTGGCGGGGGAGGGCTCCAAGAGACCCAGTACTTC.

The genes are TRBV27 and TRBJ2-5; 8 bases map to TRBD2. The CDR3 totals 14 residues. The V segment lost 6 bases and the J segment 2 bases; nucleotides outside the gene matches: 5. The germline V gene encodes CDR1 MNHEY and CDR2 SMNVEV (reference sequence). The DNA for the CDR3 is TGTGCCAGCAGAAAACTAGCGGCACAAGAGACCCAGTACTTC. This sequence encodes CASRKLAAQETQYF.

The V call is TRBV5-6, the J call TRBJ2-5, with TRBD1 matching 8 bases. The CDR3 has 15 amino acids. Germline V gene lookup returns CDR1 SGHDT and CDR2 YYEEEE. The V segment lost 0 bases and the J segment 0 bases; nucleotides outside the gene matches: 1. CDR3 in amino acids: CASSLGTGYQETQYF. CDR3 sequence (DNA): TGTGCCAGCAGCTTGGGGACAGGGTACCAAGAGACCCAGTACTTC.

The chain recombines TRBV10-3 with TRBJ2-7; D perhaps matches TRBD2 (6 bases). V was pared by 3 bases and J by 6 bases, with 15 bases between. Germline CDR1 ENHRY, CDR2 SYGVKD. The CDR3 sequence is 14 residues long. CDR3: CAISEEGRGGEQYF. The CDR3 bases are TGTGCCATCAGTGAAGAAGGAAGGGGAGGCGAGCAGTACTTC.

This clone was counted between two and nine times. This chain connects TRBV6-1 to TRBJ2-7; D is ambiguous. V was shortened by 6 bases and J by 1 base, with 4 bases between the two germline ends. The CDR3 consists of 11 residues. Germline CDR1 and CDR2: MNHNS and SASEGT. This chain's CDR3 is CASRVSYEQYF. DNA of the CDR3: TGTGCCAGCAGGGTATCCTACGAGCAGTACTTC.

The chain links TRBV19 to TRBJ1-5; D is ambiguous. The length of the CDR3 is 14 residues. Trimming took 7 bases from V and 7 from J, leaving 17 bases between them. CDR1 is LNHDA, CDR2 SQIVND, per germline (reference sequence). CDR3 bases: TGTGCCAGTATAGGACCGCTATTGGACCAGCCCCAGCATTTT. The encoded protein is CASIGPLLDQPQHF.

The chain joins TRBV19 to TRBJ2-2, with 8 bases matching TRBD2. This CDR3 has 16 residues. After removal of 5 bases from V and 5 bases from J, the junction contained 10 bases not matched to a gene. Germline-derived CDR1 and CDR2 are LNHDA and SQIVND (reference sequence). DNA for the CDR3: TGTGCCAGTAGTGTCCACCGCGGGGGGAATACCGGGGAGCTGTTTTTT. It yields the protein CASSVHRGGNTGELFF.

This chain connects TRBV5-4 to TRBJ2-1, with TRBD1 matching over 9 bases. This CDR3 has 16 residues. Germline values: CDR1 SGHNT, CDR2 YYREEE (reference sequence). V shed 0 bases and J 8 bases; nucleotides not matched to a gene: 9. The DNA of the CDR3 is TGTGCCAGCAGCTTGGAGATCGGGACAGGGTTTGATGAGCAGTTCTTC. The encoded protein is CASSLEIGTGFDEQFF.